The next 16 T cell receptor beta chains were all read from a single sample in a study of vaccination and CD4 T cells after COVID-19. With the Oncomine TCR Beta short-read assay, DNA from cultured CD4+ T cells was sequenced. TCRdb used MiXCR to reprocess the PCR reads, holding one entry per CDR3 protein. The sample yields just over 4,000 distinct CDR3 sequences, less than 20% seen once. The antigens of these receptors remain unknown. Indicated treatment: roughly 11-day PBMC culture with coronavirus spike peptide pools or control peptides (ViraFEST assay). The sample taken for sequencing was CD4+ T cells from blood, cultured in vitro. The receptors come from a human donor who had recovered from COVID-19.

This clonotype is labeled medium-sized (0.01 to 0.1%). This chain links TRBV7-2 with TRBJ2-3, with D perhaps TRBD2 (5 bases). Germline assignment: CDR1 SGHTA and CDR2 FQGNSA. The CDR3 totals 14 residues. Trimming pared 5 bases from V and 1 base from J, leaving 10 bases between. The DNA for the CDR3 is TGTGCCAGCAGCCCAGGAGGTGGCACAGATACGCAGTATTTT. Its protein product is CASSPGGGTDTQYF.

The J gene is TRBJ2-1, the V gene TRBV27; no clear D gene. CDR3 length: 19 residues. Trimming removed 6 bases at V and 4 bases at J, with 28 bases between. In germline, CDR1 is MNHEY, CDR2 SMNVEV (reference sequence). DNA of the CDR3: TGTGCCAGCAGCCGGATCAGCCCGTGGGGTCCCTCGGTGTACAATGAGCAGTTCTTC. Translating it yields CASSRISPWGPSVYNEQFF.

This clonotype was found a few times. The chain uses TRBV19 and TRBJ2-5; 8 nucleotides match TRBD2. This CDR3 is 14 amino acids long. The germline CDR1 and CDR2 sequences are LNHDA and SQIVND (reference sequence). The V and J ends lost 5 bases and 4 bases, in that order; junction bases with no gene match: 6. The DNA of the CDR3 is TGTGCCAGTAGTTTCGGGGGGGGGCGAGAGACCCAGTACTTC. This sequence encodes CASSFGGGRETQYF.

In this sample, this clonotype is medium-sized (0.01 to 0.1%). The chain uses TRBV27 and TRBJ1-2; possibly TRBD1 for D (6 bases). The CDR3 runs to 14 residues. The V end lost 6 bases, the J end lost 2 bases, and 13 bases lay between the germline ends. Per the germline V gene, CDR1 is MNHEY and CDR2 is SMNVEV (reference sequence). CDR3 bases: TGTGCCAGCAGGGGGGGCTTCTTCAACTATGGCTACACCTTC. Residues: CASRGGFFNYGYTF.

The rearrangement links TRBV6-1 to TRBJ1-2; TRBD1 matches at 7 bases. The length of the CDR3 is 14 residues. Germline CDR1 is MNHNS and CDR2 is SASEGT. V lost 5 bases and J lost 8; bases outside the gene matches: 11. The CDR3 DNA follows: TGTGCCAGCAGTCGCGACAGGGATTCTTGGGGCTACACCTTC. As protein: CASSRDRDSWGYTF.

The chain combines TRBV5-6 with TRBJ2-7, with TRBD1 identical over 8 bases. Unmatched junction bases numbered 7, after V lost 6 bases and J lost 5 bases. This CDR3 has 13 residues. Germline V gene lookup returns CDR1 SGHDT and CDR2 YYEEEE. As DNA, the CDR3 is TGTGCCAGCACCCTCAGACAGGGGCACGAGCAGTACTTC. It specifies CASTLRQGHEQYF.

This chain links TRBV18 with TRBJ2-7, with TRBD2 matching 10 bases. Germline lookup yields CDR1 KGHSH and CDR2 LQKENI. V dropped 0 bases and J dropped 5; count of bases not matched to a gene: 7. The CDR3 covers 16 residues. CDR3 sequence (DNA): TGTGCCAGCTCACCACCGTCAGCGGGAGGGGCGAACGAGCAGTACTTC. Translated, it gives CASSPPSAGGANEQYF.

This clonotype is termed medium-sized (0.01 to 0.1%). The V and J genes are TRBV9 and TRBJ1-2; the D is unclear. V lost 0 bases and J lost 5, with 8 bases in between. The germline V gene has CDR1 SGDLS and CDR2 YYNGEE. The CDR3 extends over 13 amino acids. The CDR3, as DNA: TGTGCCAGCAGCGTAGGTTACCGATATGGCTACACCTTC. This translates into CASSVGYRYGYTF.

This clonotype was seen a single time. One end of the junction is discordant with germline, which a read error may explain. This rearrangement joins TRBV20-1 to TRBJ2-3; D call uncertain. The CDR3 extends over 13 amino acids. The V gene's germline CDR1 is DFQATT and CDR2 SNEGSKA (reference sequence). CDR3 bases: TGCTGTGCTAGTATATACAGCACAGATACGCAGTATTTT. Its protein is CCASIYSTDTQYF.

This clonotype has just a few counts. The chain joins TRBV5-6 to TRBJ2-6; D perhaps matches TRBD2 (6 bases). Germline V gene sequence: CDR1 SGHDT, CDR2 YYEEEE. V was pared by 4 bases and J by 0 bases, with 11 bases between. CDR3 length equals 16 residues. CDR3 sequence reads: CASSPLGGSGANVLTF. CDR3 bases: TGTGCCAGCAGCCCCCTGGGGGGCTCTGGGGCCAACGTCCTGACTTTC.

This clonotype was seen a few times. This chain joins TRBV10-3 and TRBJ2-5; TRBD2 matches at 12 bases. Trimming took 10 bases from V and 2 from J; bases not matched to a gene: 5. The CDR3 loop spans 14 amino acids. Germline CDR1 ENHRY, CDR2 SYGVKD. CDR3 sequence (DNA): TGTGCCACCGGACTAGCGGGGAATCAAGAGACCCAGTACTTC. As protein: CATGLAGNQETQYF.

The V call is TRBV10-3, the J call TRBJ1-2, with D unclear. V was cut by 5 bases and J by 0 bases, with 4 bases left in between. Germline V lookup: CDR1 ENHRY, CDR2 SYGVKD. The CDR3 sequence is 12 residues long. The CDR3 spells CAISPANYGYTF. The CDR3 coding sequence is TGTGCCATCAGTCCAGCTAACTATGGCTACACCTTC.

On this clonotype itself: With a much larger clone just one base away, this may be a read error. The chain combines TRBV20-1 with TRBJ2-5; D might be TRBD1 or TRBD2, each matching 5 bases. The V gene's germline CDR1 is DFQATT and CDR2 SNEGSKA (reference sequence). With 5 bases removed from V and 6 bases from J, the gap between germline ends came to 19 bases. This CDR3 is 14 amino acids long. The CDR3 nucleotides are TGCAGTGCTTCCCCGGGACGGTTAGAAAAGACCCAGTACTTC. Protein sequence: CSASPGRLEKTQYF.

In this sample, this clonotype turned up a few times. The V and J genes are TRBV5-4 and TRBJ1-2; possible D gene TRBD1, 5 bases. CDR3 length equals 15 residues. With 0 bases removed from V and 2 bases from J, the gap between germline ends came to 11 bases. Germline V gives CDR1 SGHNT, CDR2 YYREEE (reference sequence). CDR3 region: CASSLERRGNYGYTF. The CDR3 DNA reads TGTGCCAGCAGCTTGGAGCGGCGGGGCAACTATGGCTACACCTTC.

The genes are TRBV27 and TRBJ1-2; TRBD1 is a possible D gene (5 bases). There are 14 residues in the CDR3. Germline V gene data show CDR1 as MNHEY and CDR2 as SMNVEV (reference sequence). V lost 2 bases, J lost 4 bases, and 11 bases lay in between. The CDR3 loop reads CASSLKGSSYGYTF. CDR3 in DNA: TGTGCCAGCAGTTTAAAGGGGAGTTCCTATGGCTACACCTTC.

This clonotype is medium-sized (0.01 to 0.1%) by share. This chain joins TRBV24-1 and TRBJ2-3; TRBD1 might be the D (6 bases). Germline CDR1 is KGHDR and CDR2 is SFDVKD. The CDR3 totals 15 residues. The V gene lost 3 bases and the J gene lost 6 bases, with 15 bases spanning the gap. The CDR3 DNA is TGTGCCACCAGTGATAATAGGGGGACGAGGGATACGCAGTATTTT. Protein sequence: CATSDNRGTRDTQYF.